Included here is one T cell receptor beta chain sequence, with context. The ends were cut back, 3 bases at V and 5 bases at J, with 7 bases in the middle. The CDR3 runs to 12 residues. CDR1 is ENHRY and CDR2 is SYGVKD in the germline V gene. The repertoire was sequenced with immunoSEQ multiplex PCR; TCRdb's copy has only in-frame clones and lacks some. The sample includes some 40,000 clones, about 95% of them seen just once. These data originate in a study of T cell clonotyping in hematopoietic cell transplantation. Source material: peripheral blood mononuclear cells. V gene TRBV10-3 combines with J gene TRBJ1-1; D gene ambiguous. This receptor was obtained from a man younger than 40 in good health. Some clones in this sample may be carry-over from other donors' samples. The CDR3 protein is CAISEGRTEAFF. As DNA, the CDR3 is TGTGCCATCAGTGAAGGAAGGACTGAAGCTTTCTTT.